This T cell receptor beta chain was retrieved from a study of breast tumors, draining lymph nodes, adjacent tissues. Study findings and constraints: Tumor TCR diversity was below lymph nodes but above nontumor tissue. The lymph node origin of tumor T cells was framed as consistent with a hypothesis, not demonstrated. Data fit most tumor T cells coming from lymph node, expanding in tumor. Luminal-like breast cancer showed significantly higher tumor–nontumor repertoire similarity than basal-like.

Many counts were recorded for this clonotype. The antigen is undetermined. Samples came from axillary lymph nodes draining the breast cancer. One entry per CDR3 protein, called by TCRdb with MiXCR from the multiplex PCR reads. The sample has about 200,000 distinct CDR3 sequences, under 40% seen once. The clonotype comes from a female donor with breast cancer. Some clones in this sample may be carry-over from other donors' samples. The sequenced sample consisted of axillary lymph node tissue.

The CDR3 region is CASSVDDRNGNTIYF. In DNA form, the CDR3 reads TGTGCCAGCAGCGTTGACGACAGGAATGGAAACACCATATATTTT. V gene TRBV9 combines with J gene TRBJ1-3, with D possibly matching TRBD1 (6 bases). Deletions cut 2 bases from V and 3 bases from J, with 12 bases between. Germline CDR1 reads SGDLS; CDR2 reads YYNGEE. The CDR3 runs to 15 residues. Full variable domain (remainder filled in from reference TRBV9 and TRBJ1-3): DSGVTQTPKHLITATGQRVTLRCSPRSGDLSVYWYQQSLDQGLQFLIQYYNGEERAKGNILERFSAQQFPDLHSELNLSSLELGDSALYFCASSVDDRNGNTIYFGEGSWLTVV.